Here is one T cell receptor (beta chain) with its context. This CDR3 comprises 14 residues. V lost 0 bases to trimming and J lost 0 bases, with 6 bases between them. CDR1 is SQVTM and CDR2 is ANQGSEA in the germline V gene. In Seattle, patients joined the study during active infection and were tracked longitudinally. This specimen comes from a study of blood T cell repertoires in COVID-19. Background on the study: The samples span acute and convalescent COVID-19 from the United States, Italy and Spain. PBMCs, B-cell-depleted T cells, or T cells were the source of the cDNA or gDNA that made up the material.

Original data processing: Estimation of nucleated cell counts relied on the amplification of reference gene primers. The assay was immunoSEQ multiplex PCR, and TCRdb's table has in-frame clones only and misses some. V and J calls and clone size are those listed in that table; D and trimming were worked out from the DNA. The data contain over 200,000 clones, around nine tenths of them singletons. Sequenced sample: peripheral blood. The chain carries TRBV29-1 and TRBJ2-4; the D gene is possibly TRBD2 (5 bases). The source of this sequence is a man aged 60 to 69 with COVID-19, enrolled during active disease. The CDR3 spells CSVEDRGAKNIQYF. The DNA of the CDR3 is TGCAGCGTTGAAGATCGGGGAGCCAAAAACATTCAGTACTTC. The full variable domain, its missing parts supplied by reference TRBV29-1 and TRBJ2-4, is SAVISQKPSRDICQRGTSLTIQCQVDSQVTMMFWYRQQPGQSLTLIATANQGSEATYESGFVIDKFPISRPNLTFSTLTVSNMSPEDSSIYLCSVEDRGAKNIQYFGAGTRLSVL.